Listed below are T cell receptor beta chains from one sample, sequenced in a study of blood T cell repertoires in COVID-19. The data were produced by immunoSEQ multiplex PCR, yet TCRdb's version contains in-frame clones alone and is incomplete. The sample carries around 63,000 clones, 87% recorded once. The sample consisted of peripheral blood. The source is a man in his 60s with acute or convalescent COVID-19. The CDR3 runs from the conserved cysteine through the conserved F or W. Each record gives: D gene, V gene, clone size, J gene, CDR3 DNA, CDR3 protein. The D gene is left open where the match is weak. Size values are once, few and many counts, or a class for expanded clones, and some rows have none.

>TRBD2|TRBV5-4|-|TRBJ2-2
TGTGCCAGCAGCTTGGCGGGTGGTCGGGGGGCCGGGGAGCTGTTTTTT
CASSLAGGRGAGELFF
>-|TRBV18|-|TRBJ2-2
TGTGCCAGCTCACCACCTAATGCCGGGGAGCTGTTTTTT
CASSPPNAGELFF
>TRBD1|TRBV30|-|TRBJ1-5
TGTGCCTGGACCGGGACAGGGGTAAATCAGCCCCAGCATTTT
CAWTGTGVNQPQHF
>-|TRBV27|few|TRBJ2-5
TGTGCCAGCAGTTCCCCTCCCCGCGCCCAGTACTTC
CASSSPPRAQYF
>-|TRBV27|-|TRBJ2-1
-
CASSFAGGAPTRDFF
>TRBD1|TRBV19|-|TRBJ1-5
TGTGCCAGTAGTTCCCCTAGGACAGGGTCTTTCGATCAGCCCCAGCATTTT
CASSSPRTGSFDQPQHF
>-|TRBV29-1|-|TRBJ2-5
TGCAGCGTTGAAGTAGGAGCATTGGAGACCCAGTACTTC
CSVEVGALETQYF
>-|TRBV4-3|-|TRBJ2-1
TGCGCCAGCAGCCAAGCTGGACAGACCTACAATGAGCAGTTCTTC
CASSQAGQTYNEQFF
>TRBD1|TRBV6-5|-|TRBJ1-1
TGTGCCAGCACAGTAGACAGGGGTCACACTGAAGCTTTCTTT
CASTVDRGHTEAFF
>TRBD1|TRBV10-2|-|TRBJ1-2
TGCGCCAGCAGCCGGGACAGGGATGGCGGTTTGATTGGCTACACCTTC
CASSRDRDGGLIGYTF
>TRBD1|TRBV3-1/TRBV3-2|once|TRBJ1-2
TGTGCCAGCAGCCAAGATCCCATACAGGGGGCGAATGGCTACACCTTC
CASSQDPIQGANGYTF
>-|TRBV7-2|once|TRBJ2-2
TGTGCCAGCAGCTTACTAGCCCATGCCGGGGAGCTGTTTTTT
CASSLLAHAGELFF
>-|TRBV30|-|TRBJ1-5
TGTGCCTGGTCCGAGCGTCGCTCGGGTCAGCCCCAGCATTTT
CAWSERRSGQPQHF
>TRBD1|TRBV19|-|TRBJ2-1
TGTGCCAGTAAGCGGTCCGGGACAGGGTACAATGAGCAGTTCTTC
CASKRSGTGYNEQFF
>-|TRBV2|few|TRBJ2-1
TGTGCCAGCAGCCGGGATTCCTACAATGAGCAGTTCTTC
CASSRDSYNEQFF
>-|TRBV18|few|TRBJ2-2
TGTGCCAGCTCACCAGCCAGGGATAACACCGGGGAGCTGTTTTTT
CASSPARDNTGELFF